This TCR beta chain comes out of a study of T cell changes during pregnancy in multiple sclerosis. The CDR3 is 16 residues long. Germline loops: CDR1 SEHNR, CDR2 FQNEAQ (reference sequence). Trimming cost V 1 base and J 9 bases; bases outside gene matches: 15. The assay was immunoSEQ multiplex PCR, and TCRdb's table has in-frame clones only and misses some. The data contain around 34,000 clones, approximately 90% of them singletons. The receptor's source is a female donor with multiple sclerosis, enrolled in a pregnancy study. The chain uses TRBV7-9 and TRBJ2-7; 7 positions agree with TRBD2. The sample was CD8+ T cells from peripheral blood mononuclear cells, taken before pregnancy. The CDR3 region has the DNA TGTGCCAGCAGCTTAGAGACGGGAGGACCACTGGATGGGCAGTACTTC. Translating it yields CASSLETGGPLDGQYF.